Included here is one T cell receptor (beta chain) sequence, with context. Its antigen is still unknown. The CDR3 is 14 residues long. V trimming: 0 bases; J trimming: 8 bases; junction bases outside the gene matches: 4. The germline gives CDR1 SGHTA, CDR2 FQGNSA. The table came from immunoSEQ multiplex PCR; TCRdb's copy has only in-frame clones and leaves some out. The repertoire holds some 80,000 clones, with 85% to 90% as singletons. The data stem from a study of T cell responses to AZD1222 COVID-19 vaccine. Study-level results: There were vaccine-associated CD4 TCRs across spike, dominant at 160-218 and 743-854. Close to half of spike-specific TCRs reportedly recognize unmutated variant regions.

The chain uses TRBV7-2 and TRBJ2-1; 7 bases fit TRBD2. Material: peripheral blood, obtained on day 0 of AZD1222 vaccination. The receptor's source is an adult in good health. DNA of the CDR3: TGTGCCAGCAGCTTAGCGGGAGGGATCGATGAGCAGTTCTTC. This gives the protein CASSLAGGIDEQFF.